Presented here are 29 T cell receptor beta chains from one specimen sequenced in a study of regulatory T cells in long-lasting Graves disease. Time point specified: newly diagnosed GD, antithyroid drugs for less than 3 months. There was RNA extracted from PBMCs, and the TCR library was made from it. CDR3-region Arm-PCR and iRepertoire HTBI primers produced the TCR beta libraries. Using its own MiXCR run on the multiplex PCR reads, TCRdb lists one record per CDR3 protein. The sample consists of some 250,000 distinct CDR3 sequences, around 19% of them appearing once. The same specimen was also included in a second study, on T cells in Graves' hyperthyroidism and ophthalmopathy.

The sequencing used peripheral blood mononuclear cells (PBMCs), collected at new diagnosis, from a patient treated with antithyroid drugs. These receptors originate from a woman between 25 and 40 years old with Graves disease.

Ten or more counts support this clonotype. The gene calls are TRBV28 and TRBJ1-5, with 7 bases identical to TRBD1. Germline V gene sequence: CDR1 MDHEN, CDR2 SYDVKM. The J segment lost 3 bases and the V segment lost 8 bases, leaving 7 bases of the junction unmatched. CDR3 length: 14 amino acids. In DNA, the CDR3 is TGTGCCAGCGGTGGACAGGCGGACAATCAGCCCCAGCATTTT. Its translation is CASGGQADNQPQHF.

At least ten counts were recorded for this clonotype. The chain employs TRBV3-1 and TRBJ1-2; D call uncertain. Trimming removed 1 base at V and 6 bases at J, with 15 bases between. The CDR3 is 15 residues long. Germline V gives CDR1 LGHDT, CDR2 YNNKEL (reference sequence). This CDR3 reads CASSQVALSTHGYTF. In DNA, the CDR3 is TGTGCCAGCAGCCAAGTGGCCCTTTCTACCCATGGCTACACCTTC.

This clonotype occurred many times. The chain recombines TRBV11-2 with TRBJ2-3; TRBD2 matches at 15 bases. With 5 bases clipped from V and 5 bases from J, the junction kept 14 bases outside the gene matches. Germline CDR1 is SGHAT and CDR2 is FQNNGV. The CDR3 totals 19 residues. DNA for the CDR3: TGTGCCAGCAGCCTCGCCAGGGGGACTAGCGGGGGGTCGGGAGATACGCAGTATTTT. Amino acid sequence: CASSLARGTSGGSGDTQYF.

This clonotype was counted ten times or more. CDR3 sequence: CASSLPLASETQYF. DNA of the CDR3: TGTGCCAGCAGCCTGCCTCTAGCCTCGGAGACCCAGTACTTC. This chain links TRBV3-1 with TRBJ2-5, with D maybe TRBD2 (5 bases). V dropped 4 bases and J dropped 5 bases, with 14 bases sitting between them. The CDR3 has 14 residues. Per the germline V gene, CDR1 is LGHDT and CDR2 is YNNKEL (reference sequence).

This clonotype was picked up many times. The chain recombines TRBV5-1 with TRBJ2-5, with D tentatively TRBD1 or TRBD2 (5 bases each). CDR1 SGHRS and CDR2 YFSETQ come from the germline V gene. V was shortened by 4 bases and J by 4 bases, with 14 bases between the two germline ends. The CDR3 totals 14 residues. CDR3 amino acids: CASSGDLSRETQYF. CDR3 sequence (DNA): TGCGCCAGCAGCGGGGACCTTTCTCGAGAGACCCAGTACTTC. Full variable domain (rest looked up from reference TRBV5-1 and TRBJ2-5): KAGVTQTPRYLIKTRGQQVTLSCSPISGHRSVSWYQQTPGQGLQFLFEYFSETQRNKGNFPGRFSGRQFSNSRSEMNVSTLELGDSALYLCASSGDLSRETQYFGPGTRLLVL.

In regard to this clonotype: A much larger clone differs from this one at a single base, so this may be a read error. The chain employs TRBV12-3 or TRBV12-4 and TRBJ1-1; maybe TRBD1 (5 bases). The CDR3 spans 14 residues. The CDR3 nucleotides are TGTGCCTGCAGTCTCGGGACTCAAGGCACTGAAGCTTTCTTT. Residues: CACSLGTQGTEAFF.

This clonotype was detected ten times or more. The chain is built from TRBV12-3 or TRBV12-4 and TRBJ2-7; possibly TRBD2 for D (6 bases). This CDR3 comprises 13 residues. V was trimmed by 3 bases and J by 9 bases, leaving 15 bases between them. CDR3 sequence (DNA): TGTGCCAGCAGTTTGCCCGGGACTCCCACGCAGTACTTC. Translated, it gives CASSLPGTPTQYF.

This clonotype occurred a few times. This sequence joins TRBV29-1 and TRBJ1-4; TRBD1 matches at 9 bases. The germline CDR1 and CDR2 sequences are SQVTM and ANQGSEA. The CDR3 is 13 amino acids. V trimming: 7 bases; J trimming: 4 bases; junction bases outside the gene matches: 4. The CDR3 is CSAGQGLNEKLFF. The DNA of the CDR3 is TGCAGCGCCGGACAGGGGCTTAATGAAAAACTGTTTTTT.

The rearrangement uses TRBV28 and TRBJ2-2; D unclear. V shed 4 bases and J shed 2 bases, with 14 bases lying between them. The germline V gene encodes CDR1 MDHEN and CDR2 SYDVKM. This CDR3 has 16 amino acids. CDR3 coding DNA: TGTGCCAGCAGTTCATCCCAGGCGATCAACACCGGGGAGCTGTTTTTT. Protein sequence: CASSSSQAINTGELFF.

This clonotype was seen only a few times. CDR3 region: CASSIGAVRGEQYF. Written as DNA, the CDR3 is TGTGCCAGTAGTATTGGGGCCGTGCGTGGCGAGCAGTACTTC. The chain recombines TRBV19 with TRBJ2-7, with a weak D call TRBD1 (5 bases). The CDR3 is 14 amino acids. The V end was cut by 3 bases, the J end by 6 bases, with 15 bases between. Germline V gives CDR1 LNHDA, CDR2 SQIVND (reference sequence).

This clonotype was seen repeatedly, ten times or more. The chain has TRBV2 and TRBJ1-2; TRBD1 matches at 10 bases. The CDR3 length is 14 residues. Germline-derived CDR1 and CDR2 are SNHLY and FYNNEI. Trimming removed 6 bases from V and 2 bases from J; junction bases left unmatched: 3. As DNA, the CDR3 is TGTGCCAGCAGCCGACAGGGGGCGAACTATGGCTACACCTTC. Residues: CASSRQGANYGYTF.

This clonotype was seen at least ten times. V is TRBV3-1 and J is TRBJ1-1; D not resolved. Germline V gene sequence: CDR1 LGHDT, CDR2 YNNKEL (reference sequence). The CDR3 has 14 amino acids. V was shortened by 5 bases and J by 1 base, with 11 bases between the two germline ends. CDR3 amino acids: CASSSIGGNTEAFF. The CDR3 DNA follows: TGTGCCAGCAGCTCGATTGGAGGGAACACTGAAGCTTTCTTT.

In DNA form, the CDR3 reads TGTGCCAGCCGAACGGGAGTCGGGATGGATCAGCCCCAGCATTTT. Translating it yields CASRTGVGMDQPQHF. This rearrangement joins TRBV6-1 to TRBJ1-5; D unresolved. The CDR3 is 15 residues long. Deletions cut 8 bases from V and 5 bases from J, with 19 bases between. Germline-derived CDR1 and CDR2 are MNHNS and SASEGT.

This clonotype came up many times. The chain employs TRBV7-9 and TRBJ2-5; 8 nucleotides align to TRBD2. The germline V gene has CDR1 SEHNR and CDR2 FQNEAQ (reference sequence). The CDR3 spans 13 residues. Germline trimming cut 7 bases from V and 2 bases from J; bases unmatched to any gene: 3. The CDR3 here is CASIQRGQETQYF. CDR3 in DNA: TGTGCCAGCATCCAGCGGGGGCAAGAGACCCAGTACTTC.

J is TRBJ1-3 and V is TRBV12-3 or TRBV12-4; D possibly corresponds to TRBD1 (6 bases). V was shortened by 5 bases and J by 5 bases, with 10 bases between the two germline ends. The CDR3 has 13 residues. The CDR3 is CASSITGRNTIYF. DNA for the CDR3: TGTGCCAGCAGTATCACAGGGAGAAACACCATATATTTT.

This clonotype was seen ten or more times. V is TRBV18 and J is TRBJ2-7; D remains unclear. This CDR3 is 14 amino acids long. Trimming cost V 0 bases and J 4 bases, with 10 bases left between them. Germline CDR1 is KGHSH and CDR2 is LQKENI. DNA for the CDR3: TGTGCCAGCTCACCACCGAACAACCCGTACGAGCAGTACTTC. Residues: CASSPPNNPYEQYF.

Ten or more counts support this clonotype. The CDR3 region has the DNA TGTGCCAGCAGCTCAGCAGGTGGGGCAGGCTACAATGAGCAGTTCTTC. This encodes CASSSAGGAGYNEQFF. This chain joins TRBV3-1 and TRBJ2-1; TRBD1 might be the D (5 bases). The CDR3 spans 16 residues. Trimming pared 5 bases from V and 3 bases from J, leaving 17 bases between. Per germline, CDR1 LGHDT and CDR2 YNNKEL (reference sequence).

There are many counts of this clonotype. CDR3: CASSQDSGWDTQYF. The CDR3 region has the DNA TGCGCCAGCAGCCAAGATTCGGGCTGGGATACGCAGTATTTT. V and J are TRBV4-1 and TRBJ2-3, with no clear D. Trimming stripped 0 bases from V and 6 bases from J, with 10 bases between. Germline V gene lookup returns CDR1 MGHRA and CDR2 YSYEKL. This CDR3 is built from 14 residues.

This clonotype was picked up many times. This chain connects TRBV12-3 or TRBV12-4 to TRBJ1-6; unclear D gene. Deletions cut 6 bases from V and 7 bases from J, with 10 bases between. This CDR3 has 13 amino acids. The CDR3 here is CASRREGNSPLHF. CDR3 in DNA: TGTGCCAGCAGAAGGGAAGGGAATTCACCCCTCCACTTT.

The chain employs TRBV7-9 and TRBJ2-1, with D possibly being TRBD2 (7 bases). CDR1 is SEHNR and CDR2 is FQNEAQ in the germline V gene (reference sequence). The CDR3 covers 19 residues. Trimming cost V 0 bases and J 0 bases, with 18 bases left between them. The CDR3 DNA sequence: TGTGCCAGCAGCTTAGCCGGGGGGCCGAGCTCAAGCTCCTACAATGAGCAGTTCTTC. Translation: CASSLAGGPSSSSYNEQFF.

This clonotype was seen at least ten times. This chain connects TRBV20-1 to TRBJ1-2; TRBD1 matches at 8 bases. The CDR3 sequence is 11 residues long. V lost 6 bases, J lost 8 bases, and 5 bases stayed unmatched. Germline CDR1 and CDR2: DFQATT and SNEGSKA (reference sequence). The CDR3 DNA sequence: TGCAGTGCCCCTCGGACAGGGGGCTACACCTTC. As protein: CSAPRTGGYTF.

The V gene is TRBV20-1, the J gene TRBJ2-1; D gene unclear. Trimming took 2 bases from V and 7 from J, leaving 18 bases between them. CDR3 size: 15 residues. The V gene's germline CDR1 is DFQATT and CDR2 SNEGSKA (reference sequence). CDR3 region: CSARSGYALGNEQFF. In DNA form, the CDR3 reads TGCAGTGCTAGATCCGGATATGCTCTAGGGAATGAGCAGTTCTTC.

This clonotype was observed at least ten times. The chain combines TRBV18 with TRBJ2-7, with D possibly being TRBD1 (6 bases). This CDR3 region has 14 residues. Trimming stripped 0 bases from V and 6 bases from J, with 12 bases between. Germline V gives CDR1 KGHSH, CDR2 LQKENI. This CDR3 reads CASSPPAGEGEQYF. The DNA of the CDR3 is TGTGCCAGCTCACCACCGGCAGGGGAAGGCGAGCAGTACTTC. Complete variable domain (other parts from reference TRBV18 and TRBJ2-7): NAGVMQNPRHLVRRRGQEARLRCSPMKGHSHVYWYRQLPEEGLKFMVYLQKENIIDESGMPKERFSAEFPKEGPSILRIQQVVRGDSAAYFCASSPPAGEGEQYFGPGTRLTVT.

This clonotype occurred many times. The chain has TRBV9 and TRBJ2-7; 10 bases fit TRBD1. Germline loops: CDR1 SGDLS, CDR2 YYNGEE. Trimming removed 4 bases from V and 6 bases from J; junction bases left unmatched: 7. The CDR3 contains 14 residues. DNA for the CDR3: TGTGCCAGCAGCCTCCGGGACAGGGGCTTCGAGCAGTACTTC. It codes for CASSLRDRGFEQYF.

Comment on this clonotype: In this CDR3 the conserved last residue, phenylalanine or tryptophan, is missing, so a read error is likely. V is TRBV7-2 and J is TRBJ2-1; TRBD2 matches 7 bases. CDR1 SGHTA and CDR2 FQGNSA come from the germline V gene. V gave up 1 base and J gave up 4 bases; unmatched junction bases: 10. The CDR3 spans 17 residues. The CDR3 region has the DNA TGTGCCAGCAGCTTAGTTGGTTCCGCGGGGGTTTACAATGAGCAGTTCCTC. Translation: CASSLVGSAGVYNEQFL.

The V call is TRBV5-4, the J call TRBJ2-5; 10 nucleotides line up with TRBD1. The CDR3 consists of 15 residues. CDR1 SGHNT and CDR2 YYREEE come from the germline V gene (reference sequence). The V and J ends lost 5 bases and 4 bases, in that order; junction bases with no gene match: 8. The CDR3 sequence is CASSISGTGVETQYF. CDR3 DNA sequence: TGTGCCAGCAGTATTTCCGGGACAGGGGTAGAGACCCAGTACTTC.

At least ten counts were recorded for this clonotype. The CDR3 sequence: CASLQSAASSSYNEQFF. CDR3 nucleotide sequence: TGTGCCAGCCTCCAGTCGGCTGCGTCAAGCTCCTACAATGAGCAGTTCTTC. The V call is TRBV27, the J call TRBJ2-1; D gene unclear. Between the trimmed V and J ends, which lost 8 bases and 0 bases, there was a span of 20 bases. The CDR3 runs 17 residues. Germline V lookup: CDR1 MNHEY, CDR2 SMNVEV (reference sequence).

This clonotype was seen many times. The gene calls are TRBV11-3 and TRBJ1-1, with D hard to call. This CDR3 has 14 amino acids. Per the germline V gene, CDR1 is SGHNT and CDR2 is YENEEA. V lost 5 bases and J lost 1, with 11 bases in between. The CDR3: CASSGGPGNTEAFF. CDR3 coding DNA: TGTGCCAGCAGCGGCGGGCCGGGGAACACTGAAGCTTTCTTT. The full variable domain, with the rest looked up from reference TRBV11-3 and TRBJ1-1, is EAGVVQSPRYKIIEKKQPVAFWCNPISGHNTLYWYLQNLGQGPELLIRYENEEAVDDSQLPKDRFSAERLKGVDSTLKIQPAELGDSAVYLCASSGGPGNTEAFFGQGTRLTVV.

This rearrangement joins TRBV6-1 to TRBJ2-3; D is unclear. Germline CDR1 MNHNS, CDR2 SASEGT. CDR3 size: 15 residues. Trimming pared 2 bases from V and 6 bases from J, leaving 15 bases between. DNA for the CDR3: TGTGCCAGCAGTGAAATGATAAGGTCGTGGGATACGCAGTATTTT. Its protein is CASSEMIRSWDTQYF.